The 3 T cell receptor beta chains reported below all come from one sample, sequenced in a study of tumor-infiltrating lymphocytes in primary liver carcinoma. A constant-region primer served to make TCR beta cDNA from about 500 ng total RNA. Libraries of TCR beta came from three nested multiplex PCR rounds with slightly modified ARM-PCR. Two initial PCR rounds of ten to eleven cycles each paired TRBV1-TRBV30 forward primers with a C-beta reverse primer. Each CDR3 protein gets one entry after TCRdb re-called the multiplex PCR reads with MiXCR. The top ten hold 6.5% of the sample, which has 300,000 to 350,000 distinct CDR3 sequences, approximately 64% seen once. They got blood RNA out of unsorted whole blood and also pulled out germline DNA. Sequencing was performed on peripheral blood. The receptor set was obtained from a man aged 35 to 55 with primary liver carcinoma and hepatitis B virus infection.

Comments on this clonotype: This clone may be a read error of a much larger clone one base away. The rearrangement uses TRBV6-6 and TRBJ2-3; no clear D. The CDR3 totals 13 residues. The germline V gene has CDR1 MNHNY and CDR2 SVGAGI (reference sequence). The V end lost 6 bases, the J end lost 3 bases, and 10 bases lay between the germline ends. CDR3 protein: CASRTPETDTQYF. The DNA for the CDR3 is TGTGCCAGCAGGACCCCCGAGACAGATACGCAGTATTTT.

This clonotype was picked up many times. The rearrangement joins TRBV6-2 or TRBV6-3 to TRBJ2-5, with no clear D. The ends were cut back, 6 bases at V and 1 base at J, with 6 bases in the middle. The CDR3 loop spans 12 amino acids. The germline V gene encodes CDR1 MNHEY and CDR2 SVGEGT. The CDR3 DNA reads TGTGCCAGCAGCATCTCCCAAGAGACCCAGTACTTC. It yields the protein CASSISQETQYF.

Comments on this clonotype: A clone one base away is much larger, so this may be a read error. The chain recombines TRBV6-6 with TRBJ2-7; D is ambiguous. The CDR3 has 15 amino acids. The germline V gene has CDR1 MNHNY and CDR2 SVGAGI (reference sequence). The DNA of the CDR3 is TGTGCCAGCGGTTACTTCAGCGAGAGCTCCTACGAGCAGTACTTC. Translation: CASGYFSESSYEQYF.